This T cell receptor beta chain came from a study of T cell clonality in common variable immunodeficiency. This CDR3 has 13 amino acids. V dropped 9 bases and J dropped 5; count of bases not matched to a gene: 5. Germline V gene data show CDR1 as SGHRS and CDR2 as YFSETQ. The table came from immunoSEQ multiplex PCR; TCRdb's copy has only in-frame clones and leaves some out. The profile covers over 35,000 clones, none occurring a single time. Patients and controls were mostly of Caucasian heritage. This clone occurred many times. Coverage ceases 3 residues before the CDR3 finishes, and the germline J gene fills in the end.

Sequencing was carried out using peripheral blood mononuclear cells. The receptor comes from a person aged 18-70 years in good health. This chain connects TRBV5-1 to TRBJ2-3; 11 bases align to TRBD2. The CDR3 protein is CATRLAGIDTQYF. The CDR3 bases that were read are TGCGCCACCAGACTAGCGGGGATAGATACG. Looking up the rest from reference TRBV5-1 and TRBJ2-3 gives the full variable domain: KAGVTQTPRYLIKTRGQQVTLSCSPISGHRSVSWYQQTPGQGLQFLFEYFSETQRNKGNFPGRFSGRQFSNSRSEMNVSTLELGDSALYLCATRLAGIDTQYFGPGTRLTVL.